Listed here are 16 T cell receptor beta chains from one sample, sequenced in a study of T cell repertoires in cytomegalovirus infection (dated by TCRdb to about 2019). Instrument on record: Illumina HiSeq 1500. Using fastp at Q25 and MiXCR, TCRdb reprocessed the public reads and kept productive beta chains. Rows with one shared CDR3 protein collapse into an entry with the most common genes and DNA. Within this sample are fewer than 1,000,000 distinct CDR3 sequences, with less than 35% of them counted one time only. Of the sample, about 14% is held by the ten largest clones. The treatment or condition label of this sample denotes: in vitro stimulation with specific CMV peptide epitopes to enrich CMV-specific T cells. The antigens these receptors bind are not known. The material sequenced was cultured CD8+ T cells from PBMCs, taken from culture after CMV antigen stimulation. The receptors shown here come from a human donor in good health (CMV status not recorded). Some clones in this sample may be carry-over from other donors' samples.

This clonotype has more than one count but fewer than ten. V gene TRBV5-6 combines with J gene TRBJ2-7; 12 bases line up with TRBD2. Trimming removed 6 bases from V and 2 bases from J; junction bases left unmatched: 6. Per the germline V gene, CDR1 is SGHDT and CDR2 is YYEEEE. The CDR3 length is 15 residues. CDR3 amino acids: CASTDRLAGAYEQYV. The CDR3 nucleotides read TGTGCCAGCACCGATAGACTAGCGGGGGCCTACGAGCAGTACGTC.

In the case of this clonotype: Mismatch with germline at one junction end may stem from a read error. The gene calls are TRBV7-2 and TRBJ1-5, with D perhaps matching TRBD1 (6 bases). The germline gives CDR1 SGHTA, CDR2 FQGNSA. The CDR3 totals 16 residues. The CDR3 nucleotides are TGTGTCAGCAGCCCAGAGGGGGGGACCGACAATCAGCCCCAGCATTTT. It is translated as CVSSPEGGTDNQPQHF. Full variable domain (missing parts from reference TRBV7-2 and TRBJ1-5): GAGVSQSPSNKVTEKGKDVELRCDPISGHTALYWYRQSLGQGLEFLIYFQGNSAPDKSGLPSDRFSAERTGGSVSTLTIQRTQQEDSAVYLCVSSPEGGTDNQPQHFGDGTRLSIL.

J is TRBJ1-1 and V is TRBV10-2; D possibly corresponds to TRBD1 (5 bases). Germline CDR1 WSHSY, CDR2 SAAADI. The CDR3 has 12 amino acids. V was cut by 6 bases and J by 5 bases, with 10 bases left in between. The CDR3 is CASRYGGTEAFF. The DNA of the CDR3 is TGCGCCAGCAGATACGGGGGGACTGAAGCTTTCTTT.

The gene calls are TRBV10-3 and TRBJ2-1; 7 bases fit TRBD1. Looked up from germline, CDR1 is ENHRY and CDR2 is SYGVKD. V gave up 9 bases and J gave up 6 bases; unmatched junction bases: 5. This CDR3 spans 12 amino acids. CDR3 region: CAIRTGLNEQFF. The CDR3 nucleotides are TGTGCCATTCGGACAGGCCTCAATGAGCAGTTCTTC.

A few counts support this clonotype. In DNA, the CDR3 is TGTGCCAGCAGCTTCAGGGGACAGAACACAGATACGCAGTATTTT. It is translated as CASSFRGQNTDTQYF. The chain has TRBV7-9 and TRBJ2-3; 7 nucleotides match TRBD1. Looked up from germline, CDR1 is SEHNR and CDR2 is FQNEAQ (reference sequence). This CDR3 is built from 15 residues. The ends lost 3 bases at V and 2 bases at J; junction bases unmatched: 5.

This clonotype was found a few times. CDR3 nucleotide sequence: TGTGCCAGCAGTGTCCCGGGACAGCTTACCTACAATGAGCAGTTCTTC. It encodes CASSVPGQLTYNEQFF. The chain is built from TRBV12-3 or TRBV12-4 and TRBJ2-1; 7 nucleotides line up with TRBD1. The CDR3 runs to 16 residues. The V segment lost 5 bases and the J segment 2 bases; nucleotides outside the gene matches: 9.

CDR3 loop: CASSPKASNTGELFF. In DNA, the CDR3 is TGCGCCAGCAGCCCAAAGGCCAGTAACACCGGGGAGCTGTTTTTT. J is TRBJ2-2 and V is TRBV4-1; no clear D. The ends were cut back, 4 bases at V and 2 bases at J, with 11 bases in the middle. Germline V gene data show CDR1 as MGHRA and CDR2 as YSYEKL. The CDR3 is 15 residues long.

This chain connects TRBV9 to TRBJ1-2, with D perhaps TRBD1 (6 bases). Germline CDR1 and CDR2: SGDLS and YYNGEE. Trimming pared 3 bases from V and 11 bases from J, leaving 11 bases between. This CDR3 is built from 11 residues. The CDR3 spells CASSASGVYTF. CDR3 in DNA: TGTGCCAGCAGCGCTTCAGGGGTGTACACCTTC.

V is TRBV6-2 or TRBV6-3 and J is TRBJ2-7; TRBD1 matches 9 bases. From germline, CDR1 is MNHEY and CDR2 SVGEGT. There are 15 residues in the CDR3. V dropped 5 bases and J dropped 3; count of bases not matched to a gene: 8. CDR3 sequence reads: CASSQAGTGIYEQYV. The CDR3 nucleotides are TGTGCCAGCAGTCAAGCCGGGACAGGGATCTACGAGCAGTACGTC.

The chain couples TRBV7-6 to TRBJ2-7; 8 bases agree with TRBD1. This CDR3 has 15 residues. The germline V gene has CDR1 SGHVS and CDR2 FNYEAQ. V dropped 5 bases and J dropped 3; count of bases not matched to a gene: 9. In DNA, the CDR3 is TGTGCCAGCAGCGTCACCGGGACAGGAGTCTACGAGCAGTACTTC. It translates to CASSVTGTGVYEQYF.

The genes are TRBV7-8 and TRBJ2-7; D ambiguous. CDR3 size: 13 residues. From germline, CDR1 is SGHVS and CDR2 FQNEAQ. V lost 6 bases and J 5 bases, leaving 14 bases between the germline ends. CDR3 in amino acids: CASSPSQANEQYV. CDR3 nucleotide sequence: TGTGCCAGCAGTCCCTCACAAGCCAACGAGCAGTACGTC.

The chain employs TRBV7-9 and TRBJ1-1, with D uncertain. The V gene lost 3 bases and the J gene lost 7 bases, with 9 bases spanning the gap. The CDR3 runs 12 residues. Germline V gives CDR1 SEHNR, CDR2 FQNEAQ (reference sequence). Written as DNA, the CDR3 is TGTGCCAGCAGCTTTGGGGTAGGTGAAGCTTTCTTT. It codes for CASSFGVGEAFF.

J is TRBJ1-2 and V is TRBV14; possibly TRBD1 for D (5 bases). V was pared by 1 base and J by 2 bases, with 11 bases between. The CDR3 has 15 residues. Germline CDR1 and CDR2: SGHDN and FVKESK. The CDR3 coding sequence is TGTGCCAGCAGCCAAGTAGCCCGGGACAACTATGGCTACACCTTC. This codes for CASSQVARDNYGYTF.

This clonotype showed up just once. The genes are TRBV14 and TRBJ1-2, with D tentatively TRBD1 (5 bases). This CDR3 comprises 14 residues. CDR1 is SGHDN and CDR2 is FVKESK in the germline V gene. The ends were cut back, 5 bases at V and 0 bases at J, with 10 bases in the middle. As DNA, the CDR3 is TGTGCCAGCAGCGAGATGACAGCTAACTATGGCTACACCTTC. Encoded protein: CASSEMTANYGYTF.

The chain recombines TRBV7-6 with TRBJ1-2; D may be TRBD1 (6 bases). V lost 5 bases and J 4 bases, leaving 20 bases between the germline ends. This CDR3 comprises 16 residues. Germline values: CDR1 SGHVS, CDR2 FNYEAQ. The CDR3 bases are TGTGCCAGCAGCCCCTTACAGGGACAAGGTGGCTATGGCTACACCTTC. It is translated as CASSPLQGQGGYGYTF.

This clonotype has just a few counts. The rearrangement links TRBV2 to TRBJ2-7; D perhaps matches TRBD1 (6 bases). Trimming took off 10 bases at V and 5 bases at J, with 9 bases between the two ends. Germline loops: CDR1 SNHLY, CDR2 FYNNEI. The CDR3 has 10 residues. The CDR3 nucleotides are TGTGCCACCAGGGGTCACGAGCAGTACGTC. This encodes CATRGHEQYV.